This TCR beta chain comes out of a study of blood T cell repertoires in COVID-19. Germline V gene sequence: CDR1 MNHEY, CDR2 SVGAGI. The CDR3 runs 13 residues. V lost 2 bases and J lost 10; bases outside the gene matches: 6. Assignments of participants to cohorts depended upon their own reported clinical history. Source study methods: Researchers report that nucleated cell counts were estimated from reference gene primer amplification. Using immunoSEQ multiplex PCR, the repertoire was profiled, and TCRdb retains in-frame clones only, with some absent. The V and J calls and clone size are taken from that table; D and trimming were inferred from the DNA. The table shows 200,000 to 250,000 clones, with approximately 80% occurring only once.

The chain links TRBV6-5 to TRBJ1-2, with 8 nucleotides matching TRBD1. The sequencing sample was made of PBMCs or T cells enriched from blood (not recorded which). The sequence was obtained from a woman aged 55-69 years who had recovered from COVID-19. The CDR3, as DNA: TGTGCCAGCAGTTACGGGGGCAGGGGGCTCTACACCTTC. Its protein product is CASSYGGRGLYTF.